The T cell receptor beta chain under discussion was sequenced for a study of shared T cell receptors in the human thymus. The repertoire was sequenced with immunoSEQ multiplex PCR; TCRdb's copy has only in-frame clones and lacks some. This table holds about 660,000 clones, roughly 90% found once. The CDR3 has 15 amino acids. The germline V gene encodes CDR1 LNHDA and CDR2 SQIVND (reference sequence). The germline V and J ends were trimmed by 3 bases and 4 bases, with 13 bases remaining between them. These sequences were also reported in another study, on human thymus T cells. That source reports: The thymus was resected at corrective cardiac surgery. In thymic and blood repertoires alike, V and J usage looked biased. Reports from related research described highly overlapping thymic repertoires among unrelated individuals.

The receptor was derived from a boy in the first two years of life with a congenital heart defect. This sequence joins TRBV19 and TRBJ1-5; D may be TRBD1 (5 bases). Sequences were obtained from thymocytes. The CDR3 protein is CASSIGRGFNQPQHF. The DNA for the CDR3 is TGTGCCAGTAGTATCGGACGGGGGTTTAATCAGCCCCAGCATTTT.